A single TCR beta chain is shown here with its context. This CDR3 is 16 amino acids long. With V trimmed by 1 base and J by 3 bases, 5 bases remained unmatched. Germline V gives CDR1 SGHTA, CDR2 FQGNSA. This entry belongs to a study of blood T cell repertoires in COVID-19. About the study: Material from acute and convalescent COVID-19 was sourced from the United States, Italy and Spain.

Original analysis: Estimation of nucleated cell counts was performed using reference gene primer amplification. TCRdb's copy holds only in-frame clones and misses some; the assay was immunoSEQ multiplex PCR. V and J calls plus clone size are reproduced from that table; the DNA served to infer D and trimming. The profile shows hundreds of thousands of clones, around 80% of them singletons. The material sequenced was peripheral blood. This clonotype was obtained from a young man with active or convalescent COVID-19. The V and J genes are TRBV7-2 and TRBJ1-3; TRBD1 matches at 8 bases. The chain's CDR3 is CASSLGTGSLGNTIYF. In DNA form, the CDR3 reads TGTGCCAGCAGCTTAGGGACAGGGAGTCTTGGAAACACCATATATTTT.